This TCR beta chain was recovered during a study of OX40 agonist ivuxolimab in advanced cancers. Looking at the study overall: Hepatocellular carcinoma, melanoma, renal cell or head and neck cancer occurred in dose-escalation patients. Eligibility admitted prior anti-PD-1, anti-PD-L1 or anti-CTLA-4 therapy; about 42% had some.

The CDR3 spans 15 residues. Germline CDR1 SNHLY, CDR2 FYNNEI. V dropped 2 bases and J dropped 0; count of bases not matched to a gene: 3. Libraries were prepared by immunoSEQ multiplex PCR; TCRdb keeps only in-frame clonotypes and omits some of them. The sample consists of 98,000 or so clones, less than 90% of them appearing once. The sample here was CD4+ or CD8+ T cells sorted from blood, taken in a trial of the OX40 agonist ivuxolimab. The chain employs TRBV2 and TRBJ1-1; 7 nucleotides line up with TRBD1. The source is an adult with an advanced solid tumor such as melanoma, head and neck, liver or kidney cancer. CDR3 bases: TGTGCCAGCAGTGAACAGGGGGGACTGAACACTGAAGCTTTCTTT. Translation gives CASSEQGGLNTEAFF.